The sequence of this T cell receptor (beta chain) was determined in a study of blood T cells in healthy people across ages. The CDR3 extends over 14 amino acids. Germline CDR1 SGHTA, CDR2 FQGNSA. Through a sample-barcoded 5' primer and a J-beta primer mix, a second PCR was run for roughly 6 to 12 cycles. A single record per CDR3 protein comes from TCRdb applying MiXCR to the 5' RACE reads. The table shows 1.5 million to 2 million distinct CDR3 sequences, with roughly 43% occurring only once. Notes on this clonotype: A junction end diverges from the germline sequence, so it may reflect a read error.

The TCR was taken from a human donor in good health. Sequencing was performed on blood. The chain is built from TRBV7-2 and TRBJ2-1, with 8 bases matching TRBD2. The CDR3 spells CASSRQRGYIEQFF. CDR3 DNA: TGTGCCAGCAGCCGGCAGCGGGGGTACATTGAGCAGTTCTTC.